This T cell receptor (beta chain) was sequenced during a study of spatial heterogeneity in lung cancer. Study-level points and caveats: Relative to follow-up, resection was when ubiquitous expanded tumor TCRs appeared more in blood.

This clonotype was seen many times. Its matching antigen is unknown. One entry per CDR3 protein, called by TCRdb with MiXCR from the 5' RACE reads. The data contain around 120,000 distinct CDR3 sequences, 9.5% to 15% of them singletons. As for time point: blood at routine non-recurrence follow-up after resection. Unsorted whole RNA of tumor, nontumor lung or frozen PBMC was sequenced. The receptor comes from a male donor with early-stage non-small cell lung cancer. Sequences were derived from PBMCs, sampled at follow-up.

CDR3 in DNA: TGCAGTGCTAGAGAGGACAGTTATAATTCACCCCTCCACTTT. Amino acid sequence: CSAREDSYNSPLHF. The chain employs TRBV20-1 and TRBJ1-6, with TRBD1 as a possible D gene (6 bases). Germline V gene lookup returns CDR1 DFQATT and CDR2 SNEGSKA (reference sequence). The CDR3 totals 14 residues. Trimming took off 0 bases at V and 4 bases at J, with 7 bases between the two ends.